One sample yielded the 24 T cell receptor beta chains listed below, sequenced in a study of shared clonotypes between healthy human individuals. TCRdb keeps only in-frame clones here, not all; method: immunoSEQ multiplex PCR. Found here are about 680,000 clones, around 72% of them singletons; the top ten hold 1.8%. Material for sequencing was memory CD4+ T cells sorted from blood. Subset noted: CD45RA-negative fraction. The receptors were sampled from a woman in her twenties or thirties in good health.

In DNA, the CDR3 is TGCGCCACCCTCTGGCAGTACTTC. Encoded protein: CATLWQYF. The chain recombines TRBV5-1 with TRBJ2-7, with unresolved D. CDR3 length: 8 residues. CDR1 is SGHRS, CDR2 YFSETQ, per germline. Trimming removed 9 bases at V and 9 bases at J, with 7 bases between.

This clone was observed a few times. The chain has TRBV7-9 and TRBJ1-1; the D gene is possibly TRBD1 (6 bases). The CDR3 runs to 15 residues. Germline CDR1 and CDR2: SEHNR and FQNEAQ (reference sequence). V lost 4 bases and J 2 bases, leaving 14 bases between the germline ends. The CDR3 reads CASSSPAGANTEAFF. CDR3 sequence (DNA): TGTGCCAGCAGCTCCCCGGCAGGGGCTAACACTGAAGCTTTCTTT.

The chain uses TRBV7-2 and TRBJ2-7, with 9 bases lining up with TRBD2. Trimming at V came to 6 bases and at J to 6 bases, leaving 12 bases not matched to a gene. The CDR3 totals 15 residues. Germline V lookup: CDR1 SGHTA, CDR2 FQGNSA. CDR3 DNA: TGTGCCAGCAGTCACCTTAGCGGGAGTCCCCTCGAGCAGTACTTC. Its translation: CASSHLSGSPLEQYF.

V gene TRBV5-6 combines with J gene TRBJ2-7, with D perhaps matching TRBD2 (5 bases). The V end was cut by 4 bases, the J end by 7 bases, with 12 bases between. Per germline, CDR1 SGHDT and CDR2 YYEEEE. There are 12 residues in the CDR3. Here the CDR3 DNA reads TGTGCCAGCAGCCCGGTGTCGGGGGAGCAGTACTTC. Amino acids: CASSPVSGEQYF. The complete variable domain, with remaining parts taken from reference TRBV5-6 and TRBJ2-7, reads DAGVTQSPTHLIKTRGQQVTLRCSPKSGHDTVSWYQQALGQGPQFIFQYYEEEERQRGNFPDRFSGHQFPNYSSELNVNALLLGDSALYLCASSPVSGEQYFGPGTRLTVT.

The chain employs TRBV18 and TRBJ2-5; 8 nucleotides align to TRBD2. Per germline, CDR1 KGHSH and CDR2 LQKENI. The CDR3 loop spans 16 amino acids. V trimming: 1 base; J trimming: 3 bases; junction bases outside the gene matches: 7. The CDR3: CASSPRLTAGEETQYF. The CDR3 region has the DNA TGTGCCAGCTCACCACGATTGACAGCGGGAGAAGAGACCCAGTACTTC.

The CDR3 region is CASSGTSTSGNTIYF. CDR3 sequence (DNA): TGTGCCAGTAGTGGGACGTCGACCTCTGGAAACACCATATATTTT. The chain recombines TRBV19 with TRBJ1-3; weak D call: TRBD1 (5 bases). The CDR3 consists of 15 residues. From germline, CDR1 is LNHDA and CDR2 SQIVND (reference sequence). V lost 5 bases and J 0 bases, leaving 11 bases between the germline ends.

The chain links TRBV30 to TRBJ1-1; D not resolved. V lost 7 bases and J lost 6, with 30 bases in between. The germline V gene encodes CDR1 GTSNPN and CDR2 SVGIG (reference sequence). This CDR3 region has 17 residues. CDR3 sequence reads: CASSPPAFALGVAEAFF. The DNA for the CDR3 is TGTGCCTCTTCACCCCCTGCTTTTGCGTTAGGCGTGGCTGAAGCTTTCTTT.

The DNA of the CDR3 is TGTGCCAGCAGTTTGGATGGGGGAGGGTGGCGCTCTGGGGCCAACGTCCTGACTTTC. It encodes CASSLDGGGWRSGANVLTF. V and J are TRBV28 and TRBJ2-6; TRBD2 matches at 7 bases. The CDR3 has 19 residues. Germline CDR1 reads MDHEN; CDR2 reads SYDVKM. Trimming at V came to 3 bases and at J to 0 bases, leaving 11 bases not matched to a gene.

On this clone itself: The sample carries other DNA sequences with the same CDR3. This chain joins TRBV18 and TRBJ2-3; D unresolved. CDR1 is KGHSH and CDR2 is LQKENI in the germline V gene. V lost 3 bases and J 6 bases, leaving 7 bases between the germline ends. CDR3 length: 12 amino acids. CDR3 nucleotides: TGTGCCAGCTCACCTGCCCCCGATACGCAGTATTTT. It codes for CASSPAPDTQYF.

In this sample, this clone turned up once. This chain uses TRBV15 with TRBJ2-3; 11 nucleotides align to TRBD2. The CDR3 runs 16 residues. The V gene end was trimmed by 2 bases and the J gene end by 9 bases; junction bases not matched to a gene: 10. CDR1 LNHNV and CDR2 YYDKDF come from the germline V gene (reference sequence). CDR3 sequence: CATSRSLAGGLGTQYF. CDR3 bases: TGTGCCACCAGCAGATCTTTAGCGGGAGGGCTTGGAACGCAGTATTTT.

For this clone: This sample includes further DNA sequences coding for the same CDR3. The chain recombines TRBV10-1 with TRBJ2-2, with 7 bases aligning to TRBD2. Germline CDR1 reads WNHNN; CDR2 reads SYGVQD (reference sequence). CDR3 length: 15 residues. V lost 3 bases and J lost 3; bases outside the gene matches: 4. The CDR3 loop is CASSDPAGDTGELFF. The CDR3 bases are TGCGCCAGCAGTGACCCCGCGGGAGACACCGGGGAGCTGTTTTTT.

This clone was seen a few times. Additional DNA sequences in this sample encode the identical CDR3. This chain connects TRBV5-1 to TRBJ1-4; 8 nucleotides match TRBD1. The CDR3 has 15 residues. Per germline, CDR1 SGHRS and CDR2 YFSETQ. V gave up 4 bases and J gave up 0 bases; unmatched junction bases: 2. The CDR3 nucleotides read TGCGCCAGCAGCCGGACAGGGCCAACTAATGAAAAACTGTTTTTT. It is translated as CASSRTGPTNEKLFF.

The genes are TRBV18 and TRBJ2-7; TRBD1 might be the D (6 bases). V gave up 2 bases and J gave up 6 bases, with 20 bases separating them. CDR3 length: 16 amino acids. Per the germline V gene, CDR1 is KGHSH and CDR2 is LQKENI. As DNA, the CDR3 is TGTGCCAGCTCACCAAATTCCGGAATACAGGGAAGCGAGCAGTACTTC. Protein: CASSPNSGIQGSEQYF.

The rearrangement uses TRBV19 and TRBJ1-1, with 7 bases that match TRBD1. The CDR3 has 14 amino acids. Losses at the gene ends were 6 bases for V and 5 bases for J; bases not matched to a gene: 9. The germline gives CDR1 LNHDA, CDR2 SQIVND (reference sequence). The CDR3 DNA reads TGTGCCAGTAGAACGATACAGGGGAGGACTGAAGCTTTCTTT. This translates into CASRTIQGRTEAFF.

A few counts support this clone. The rearrangement uses TRBV5-4 and TRBJ2-7; 8 bases are shared with TRBD1. CDR1 is SGHNT and CDR2 is YYREEE in the germline V gene (reference sequence). V trimming: 0 bases; J trimming: 0 bases; junction bases outside the gene matches: 2. The CDR3 runs 15 residues. CDR3 coding DNA: TGTGCCAGCAGCTTGGGGCAGGGGGCCTCCTACGAGCAGTACTTC. Its translation is CASSLGQGASYEQYF. The variable domain in full, with the rest retrieved from reference TRBV5-4 and TRBJ2-7, is ETGVTQSPTHLIKTRGQQVTLRCSSQSGHNTVSWYQQALGQGPQFIFQYYREEENGRGNFPPRFSGLQFPNYSSELNVNALELDDSALYLCASSLGQGASYEQYFGPGTRLTVT.

The V call is TRBV28, the J call TRBJ2-1; TRBD1 aligns across 7 bases. CDR3 length: 15 residues. V lost 7 bases, J lost 7 bases, and 13 bases stayed unmatched. The germline V gene encodes CDR1 MDHEN and CDR2 SYDVKM. For the CDR3, the DNA is TGTGCCAGCACTGGACAGGTGACCCGGCGTAATGAGCAGTTCTTC. Protein: CASTGQVTRRNEQFF.

This chain joins TRBV28 and TRBJ2-7; unclear D gene. CDR1 and CDR2 from the germline V gene are MDHEN and SYDVKM. V lost 3 bases and J 6 bases, leaving 9 bases between the germline ends. The CDR3 consists of 12 residues. CDR3 in DNA: TGTGCCAGCAGTTTCCCTCGCTCCGAGCAGTACTTC. The encoded protein is CASSFPRSEQYF.

V usage is TRBV5-1 and J usage is TRBJ1-1; a possible D gene is TRBD1 (6 bases). The germline V gene encodes CDR1 SGHRS and CDR2 YFSETQ. The CDR3 is 14 residues long. Trimming removed 6 bases from V and 2 bases from J, with 14 bases in between. CDR3 nucleotides: TGCGCCAGCAACAAACAGGGTAGTAACACTGAAGCTTTCTTT. As protein: CASNKQGSNTEAFF.

CDR3 sequence: CASHAEVSEAFF. CDR3 in DNA: TGCGCCAGCCATGCTGAAGTTTCTGAAGCTTTCTTT. The gene calls are TRBV5-1 and TRBJ1-1; D call uncertain. This CDR3 spans 12 amino acids. V was pared by 7 bases and J by 6 bases, with 13 bases between. CDR1 and CDR2 from the germline V gene are SGHRS and YFSETQ.

The chain uses TRBV4-2 and TRBJ2-3, with D unresolved. V lost 0 bases and J lost 3, with 7 bases in between. Germline V gene lookup returns CDR1 LGHNA and CDR2 YNFKEQ. This CDR3 contains 14 residues. For the CDR3, the DNA is TGTGCCAGCAGCCAAGAATTTGCGACAGATACGCAGTATTTT. This gives the protein CASSQEFATDTQYF.

The genes are TRBV5-1 and TRBJ2-2; D gene uncertain. Germline CDR1 and CDR2: SGHRS and YFSETQ. The germline V and J ends were trimmed by 2 bases and 3 bases, with 11 bases remaining between them. CDR3 length: 15 residues. In nucleotides, the CDR3 is TGCGCCAGCAGCTTCGAGAAGCTTCACACCGGGGAGCTGTTTTTT. It encodes CASSFEKLHTGELFF. The whole variable domain, remainder taken from reference TRBV5-1 and TRBJ2-2, is KAGVTQTPRYLIKTRGQQVTLSCSPISGHRSVSWYQQTPGQGLQFLFEYFSETQRNKGNFPGRFSGRQFSNSRSEMNVSTLELGDSALYLCASSFEKLHTGELFFGEGSRLTVL.

This chain connects TRBV6-5 to TRBJ1-6; D remains unclear. Trimming stripped 2 bases from V and 7 bases from J, with 12 bases between. CDR1 is MNHEY and CDR2 is SVGAGI in the germline V gene. The CDR3 has 15 amino acids. CDR3 nucleotides: TGTGCCAGCAGTTACGACGGGGAGGAGAATTCACCCCTCCACTTT. Translated: CASSYDGEENSPLHF.

As to this clone: The DNA is omitted, as the CDR3 cannot be located on it reliably, and the CDR3 follows TCRdb's listing. The rearrangement links TRBV29-1 to TRBJ1-1; no check of the table's D call, TRBD1, against the DNA was made. 11 amino acids form the CDR3, both terminal residues included. The V gene's germline CDR1 is SQVTM and CDR2 ANQGSEA. CDR3 in amino acids: CSVGAGISPFF.

The CDR3 reads CATGSLSYEQYF. CDR3 sequence (DNA): TGTGCCACCGGGTCTCTCTCCTACGAGCAGTACTTC. The V and J genes are TRBV2 and TRBJ2-7; D remains unclear. This CDR3 contains 12 residues. V lost 10 bases to trimming and J lost 0 bases, with 10 bases between them. The germline V gene encodes CDR1 SNHLY and CDR2 FYNNEI.